This entry lists 21 T cell receptor beta chains sequenced from one sample in a study of T cell changes during pregnancy in multiple sclerosis. Only in-frame clones appear in the TCRdb table, and some are missing; sequencing was by immunoSEQ multiplex PCR. The repertoire holds tens of thousands of clones, around 94% seen once, with over 1.5% in the top ten. Sample: peripheral blood, taken after pregnancy. These receptors all come from a female donor in good health, enrolled as a control in a pregnancy study.

This chain uses TRBV15 with TRBJ2-1; TRBD2 matches at 15 bases. In germline, CDR1 is LNHNV, CDR2 YYDKDF (reference sequence). The V and J ends lost 5 bases and 10 bases, in that order; junction bases with no gene match: 6. The CDR3 sequence is 15 residues long. CDR3 protein: CATSPGLAGGNEQFF. In DNA form, the CDR3 reads TGTGCCACCAGCCCGGGACTAGCGGGAGGCAACGAGCAGTTCTTC. Filled out from reference TRBV15 and TRBJ2-1, the complete variable domain reads DAMVIQNPRYQVTQFGKPVTLSCSQTLNHNVMYWYQQKSSQAPKLLFHYYDKDFNNEADTPDNFQSRRPNTSFCFLDIRSPGLGDTAMYLCATSPGLAGGNEQFFGPGTRLTVL.

The chain couples TRBV28 to TRBJ2-1; tentative D call: TRBD2 (6 bases). The CDR3 is 16 amino acids. V dropped 6 bases and J dropped 7 bases, with 22 bases sitting between them. Germline CDR1 is MDHEN and CDR2 is SYDVKM. The CDR3 reads CASSSPGEVWGNEQFF. The CDR3 DNA is TGTGCCAGCAGCTCTCCTGGGGAGGTTTGGGGAAATGAGCAGTTCTTC.

The chain joins TRBV4-1 to TRBJ1-4, with D tentatively TRBD1 (6 bases). This CDR3 contains 16 residues. V gave up 4 bases and J gave up 5 bases, with 17 bases separating them. CDR1 is MGHRA and CDR2 is YSYEKL in the germline V gene. CDR3 region: CASSPRISGGNEKLFF. DNA for the CDR3: TGCGCCAGCAGCCCGCGGATTTCGGGGGGCAATGAAAAACTGTTTTTT.

V gene TRBV5-1 combines with J gene TRBJ1-1; 10 bases agree with TRBD1. The germline V gene encodes CDR1 SGHRS and CDR2 YFSETQ. V lost 3 bases, J lost 6 bases, and 5 bases stayed unmatched. The CDR3 runs to 14 residues. Written as DNA, the CDR3 is TGCGCCAGCAGCTGGACAGGGGGAGACGCTGAAGCTTTCTTT. Translated, it gives CASSWTGGDAEAFF. Together with reference TRBV5-1 and TRBJ1-1, the CDR3 gives the full variable domain: KAGVTQTPRYLIKTRGQQVTLSCSPISGHRSVSWYQQTPGQGLQFLFEYFSETQRNKGNFPGRFSGRQFSNSRSEMNVSTLELGDSALYLCASSWTGGDAEAFFGQGTRLTVV.

This clone was counted once. The rearrangement links TRBV2 to TRBJ2-7; 7 bases are shared with TRBD1. V was clipped by 6 bases and J by 2 bases; unmatched bases: 7. From germline, CDR1 is SNHLY and CDR2 FYNNEI. The CDR3 runs to 14 residues. The CDR3 DNA sequence: TGTGCCAGCAGCTCCGGGACAGTCACCTACGAGCAGTACTTC. This codes for CASSSGTVTYEQYF.

The V call is TRBV18, the J call TRBJ2-3, with 12 bases aligning to TRBD2. Germline assignment: CDR1 KGHSH and CDR2 LQKENI. CDR3 length: 16 residues. Trimming removed 3 bases from V and 6 bases from J; junction bases left unmatched: 7. The CDR3 protein is CASSPLAGGPGDTQYF. The CDR3 region has the DNA TGTGCCAGCTCACCGCTAGCGGGAGGGCCGGGGGATACGCAGTATTTT.

V usage is TRBV7-2 and J usage is TRBJ2-3; 7 bases are a match to TRBD2. V shed 6 bases, J shed 4 bases, and the junction held 10 bases outside the gene matches. The CDR3 has 15 amino acids. The germline gives CDR1 SGHTA, CDR2 FQGNSA. In nucleotides, the CDR3 is TGTGCCAGCAGACCAGCGGGAACAGTTCCAGATACGCAGTATTTT. This gives the protein CASRPAGTVPDTQYF.

The chain has TRBV28 and TRBJ1-1; 10 nucleotides align to TRBD1. CDR1 is MDHEN, CDR2 SYDVKM, per germline. The CDR3 has 14 residues. V shed 5 bases and J 3 bases; nucleotides not matched to a gene: 3. The CDR3 loop is CASSRQGADTEAFF. The CDR3 DNA follows: TGTGCCAGCAGTCGACAGGGGGCGGACACTGAAGCTTTCTTT.

This clone was counted between two and nine times. Compared with germline, one end of the junction differs, possibly owing to a read error. This chain joins TRBV7-7 and TRBJ2-7; D is ambiguous. The germline gives CDR1 SSHAT, CDR2 FNYEAQ (reference sequence). This CDR3 has 15 residues. CDR3 amino acids: CASSPLGGSSYEQYF. The CDR3 DNA follows: TGTGCTAGCAGCCCCCTCGGTGGTAGCTCCTACGAGCAGTACTTC.

This clone appeared a single time. The rearrangement joins TRBV5-3 to TRBJ1-1, with D unresolved. TRBV5-3 has ORF status, its function being uncertain. The V gene lost 6 bases and the J gene lost 4 bases, with 19 bases spanning the gap. The CDR3 spans 15 residues. The CDR3 protein is CARNLWEGSVTEAFF. CDR3 in DNA: TGTGCCAGAAACCTATGGGAGGGAAGTGTCACTGAAGCTTTCTTT.

This rearrangement joins TRBV11-2 to TRBJ1-1; TRBD1 might be the D (5 bases). V dropped 5 bases and J dropped 10 bases, with 14 bases sitting between them. In germline, CDR1 is SGHAT, CDR2 FQNNGV. This CDR3 has 12 amino acids. CDR3 loop: CASSQDKGRAFF. DNA of the CDR3: TGTGCCAGCAGCCAAGACAAGGGGCGAGCTTTCTTT.

The chain employs TRBV5-1 and TRBJ1-4; D gene uncertain. CDR1 SGHRS and CDR2 YFSETQ come from the germline V gene. Trimming pared 2 bases from V and 0 bases from J, leaving 5 bases between. CDR3 length: 14 amino acids. CDR3 in DNA: TGCGCCAGCAGCTTTAGTTCAACTAATGAAAAACTGTTTTTT. This encodes CASSFSSTNEKLFF.

The gene calls are TRBV28 and TRBJ2-7; a possible D gene is TRBD2 (5 bases). Trimming stripped 3 bases from V and 13 bases from J, with 13 bases between. Germline loops: CDR1 MDHEN, CDR2 SYDVKM. The CDR3 consists of 11 residues. CDR3 DNA sequence: TGTGCCAGCAGTTTTCGTGGGAGACGATACTTC. This codes for CASSFRGRRYF. Variable domain in full (rest from reference TRBV28 and TRBJ2-7): DVKVTQSSRYLVKRTGEKVFLECVQDMDHENMFWYRQDPGLGLRLIYFSYDVKMKEKGDIPEGYSVSREKKERFSLILESASTNQTSMYLCASSFRGRRYFGPGTRLTVT.

CDR3 sequence (DNA): TGTGCCAGCGGGGTGGGGGGTATCGAAGCTTTCTTT. It specifies CASGVGGIEAFF. This rearrangement joins TRBV7-9 to TRBJ1-1; a weak D match, TRBD1 (5 bases). Trimming took 8 bases from V and 8 from J, leaving 15 bases between them. Germline V lookup: CDR1 SEHNR, CDR2 FQNEAQ (reference sequence). The CDR3 loop spans 12 amino acids.

The genes are TRBV6-5 and TRBJ1-2; D perhaps matches TRBD1 (5 bases). The V gene's germline CDR1 is MNHEY and CDR2 SVGAGI. The CDR3 contains 14 residues. Trimming cost V 9 bases and J 5 bases, with 19 bases left between them. The CDR3 DNA follows: TGTGCCAGTGGCCCCACAGGATACGATTATGGCTACACCTTC. This sequence encodes CASGPTGYDYGYTF.

In its sample, this clone was seen once. The rearrangement joins TRBV13 to TRBJ2-5; 7 nucleotides agree with TRBD2. The assigned J gene may be wrong: the sequence end matches TRBJ2-7 better. Germline V gene lookup returns CDR1 PRHDT and CDR2 FYEKMQ (reference sequence). This CDR3 contains 14 residues. CDR3 residues: CASSPSGPGGEQYF. CDR3 coding DNA: TGTGCCAGCAGCCCTAGCGGCCCTGGGGGCGAGCAGTACTTC.

The gene calls are TRBV2 and TRBJ1-1, with a tentative D call TRBD1 (6 bases). Germline CDR1 SNHLY, CDR2 FYNNEI. The germline V and J ends were trimmed by 3 bases and 4 bases, with 12 bases remaining between them. The CDR3 is 14 residues long. CDR3 in amino acids: CASSDGGLSTEAFF. The CDR3 region has the DNA TGTGCCAGCAGTGACGGGGGGCTGTCCACTGAAGCTTTCTTT.

V gene TRBV11-2 combines with J gene TRBJ2-7; D remains unclear. Trimming cost V 0 bases and J 2 bases, with 11 bases left between them. The CDR3 is 15 amino acids. Germline V gene sequence: CDR1 SGHAT, CDR2 FQNNGV. The DNA of the CDR3 is TGTGCCAGCAGCTTAGAGAATGGGCCCGCCTACGAGCAGTACTTC. Translated, it gives CASSLENGPAYEQYF.

This chain uses TRBV4-1 with TRBJ1-1; the D gene is possibly TRBD1 (6 bases). The CDR3 contains 12 residues. Trimming cost V 1 base and J 11 bases, with 11 bases left between them. The germline CDR1 and CDR2 sequences are MGHRA and YSYEKL. This chain's CDR3 is CASSQGQVGAFF. DNA for the CDR3: TGCGCCAGCAGCCAAGGACAGGTTGGGGCTTTCTTT.

The chain carries TRBV2 and TRBJ2-5; the match to TRBD2 covers 12 bases. Germline CDR1 is SNHLY and CDR2 is FYNNEI. The CDR3 covers 15 residues. With V trimmed by 8 bases and J by 5 bases, 9 bases remained unmatched. CDR3 sequence (DNA): TGTGCCAGCTCTCTCCGGACTAGCGGGACGGAGACCCAGTACTTC. Translated: CASSLRTSGTETQYF. Full variable domain (missing parts from reference TRBV2 and TRBJ2-5): EPEVTQTPSHQVTQMGQEVILRCVPISNHLYFYWYRQILGQKVEFLVSFYNNEISEKSEIFDDQFSVERPDGSNFTLKIRSTKLEDSAMYFCASSLRTSGTETQYFGPGTRLLVL.

The chain employs TRBV7-9 and TRBJ2-2; 14 nucleotides agree with TRBD2. Germline V gene sequence: CDR1 SEHNR, CDR2 FQNEAQ (reference sequence). The CDR3 length is 17 residues. V was clipped by 5 bases and J by 3 bases; unmatched bases: 5. In nucleotides, the CDR3 is TGTGCCAGCAGCCCAGGACTAGCGGGAGGTGACACCGGGGAGCTGTTTTTT. As protein: CASSPGLAGGDTGELFF.